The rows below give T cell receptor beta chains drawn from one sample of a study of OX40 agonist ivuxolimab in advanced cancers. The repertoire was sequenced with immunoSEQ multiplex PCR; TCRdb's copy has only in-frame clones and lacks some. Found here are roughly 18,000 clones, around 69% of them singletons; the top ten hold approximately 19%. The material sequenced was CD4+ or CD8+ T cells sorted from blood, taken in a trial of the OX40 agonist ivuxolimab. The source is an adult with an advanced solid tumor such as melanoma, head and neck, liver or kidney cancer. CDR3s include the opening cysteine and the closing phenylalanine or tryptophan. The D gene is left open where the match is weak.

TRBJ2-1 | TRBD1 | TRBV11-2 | CASSGTGGWGSGNEQFF | TGTGCCAGCAGCGGGACAGGGGGCTGGGGTAGCGGCAATGAGCAGTTCTTC
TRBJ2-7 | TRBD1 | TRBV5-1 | CASSLEGRGPTYEQYF | TGCGCCAGCAGCTTGGAAGGCAGGGGGCCGACCTACGAGCAGTACTTC
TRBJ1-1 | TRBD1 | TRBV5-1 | CASSSARQGVGLGTEAFF | TGCGCCAGCAGCTCTGCCCGACAGGGGGTGGGCTTGGGAACTGAAGCTTTCTTT
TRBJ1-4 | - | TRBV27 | CASSVGWGGEKLFF | TGTGCCAGCAGTGTAGGGTGGGGGGGCGAAAAACTGTTTTTT
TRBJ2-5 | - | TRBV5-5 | CASSLRDGEETQYF | TGTGCCAGCAGCTTGCGGGACGGAGAAGAGACCCAGTACTTC
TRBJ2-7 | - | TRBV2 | CASSGTDSYEQYF | TGTGCCAGCAGTGGGACAGACTCCTACGAGCAGTACTTC
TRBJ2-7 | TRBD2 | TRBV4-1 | CASSQDRPSGLRSSYEQYF | TGCGCCAGCAGCCAAGATCGGCCTAGCGGACTCAGGAGCTCCTACGAGCAGTACTTC
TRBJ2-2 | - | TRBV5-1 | CASSSQGGGELFF | TGCGCCAGCAGCTCGCAGGGAGGCGGGGAGCTGTTTTTT
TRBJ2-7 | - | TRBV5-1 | CASSFLDGYEQYF | TGCGCCAGCAGCTTTCTCGACGGCTACGAGCAGTACTTC
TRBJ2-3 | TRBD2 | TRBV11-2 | CASSDLAGEADTQYF | TGTGCCAGCAGCGACCTAGCGGGCGAGGCAGATACGCAGTATTTT
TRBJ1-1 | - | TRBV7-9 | CASSFILGMNTEAFF | TGTGCCAGCAGTTTTATTCTAGGTATGAACACTGAAGCTTTCTTT
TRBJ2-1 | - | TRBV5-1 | CASSSTYGTGYNEQFF | TGCGCCAGCAGCTCCACCTACGGGACTGGATACAATGAGCAGTTCTTC
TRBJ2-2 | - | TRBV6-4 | CASSEWAAGELFF | TGTGCCAGCAGTGAATGGGCAGCCGGGGAGCTGTTTTTT